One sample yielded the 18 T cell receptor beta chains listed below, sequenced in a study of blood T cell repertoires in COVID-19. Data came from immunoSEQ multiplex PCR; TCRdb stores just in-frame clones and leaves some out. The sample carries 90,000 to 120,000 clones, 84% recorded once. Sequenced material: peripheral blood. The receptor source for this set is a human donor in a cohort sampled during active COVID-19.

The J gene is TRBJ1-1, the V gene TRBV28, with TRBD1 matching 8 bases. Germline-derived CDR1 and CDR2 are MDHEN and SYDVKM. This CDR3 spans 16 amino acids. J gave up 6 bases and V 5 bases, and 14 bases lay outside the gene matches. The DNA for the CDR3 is TGTGCCAGCAGTAGAGGGCAGGGGGCTGGACGCCCTGAAGCTTTCTTT. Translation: CASSRGQGAGRPEAFF. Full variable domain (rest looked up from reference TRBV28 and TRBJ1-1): DVKVTQSSRYLVKRTGEKVFLECVQDMDHENMFWYRQDPGLGLRLIYFSYDVKMKEKGDIPEGYSVSREKKERFSLILESASTNQTSMYLCASSRGQGAGRPEAFFGQGTRLTVV.

The CDR3 sequence: CAWQGQGVEKLFF. The CDR3, as DNA: TGTGCCTGGCAGGGACAGGGAGTTGAAAAACTGTTTTTT. This rearrangement joins TRBV30 to TRBJ1-4; 9 bases align to TRBD1. There are 13 residues in the CDR3. Looked up from germline, CDR1 is GTSNPN and CDR2 is SVGIG (reference sequence). The V and J ends lost 5 bases and 7 bases, in that order; junction bases with no gene match: 5.

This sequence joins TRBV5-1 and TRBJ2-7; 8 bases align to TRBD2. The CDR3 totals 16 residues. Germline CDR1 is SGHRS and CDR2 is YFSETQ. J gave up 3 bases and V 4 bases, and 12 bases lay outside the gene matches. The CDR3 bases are TGCGCCAGCAGCATGAACCTTCTCGGGGGGGGCTACGAGCAGTACTTC. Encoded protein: CASSMNLLGGGYEQYF.

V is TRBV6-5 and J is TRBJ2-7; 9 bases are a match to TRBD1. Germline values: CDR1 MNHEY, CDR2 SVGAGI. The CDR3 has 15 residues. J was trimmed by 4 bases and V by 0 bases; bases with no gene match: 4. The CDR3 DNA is TGTGCCAGCAGTTACTCGGGGACAGGGCGATACGAGCAGTACTTC. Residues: CASSYSGTGRYEQYF.

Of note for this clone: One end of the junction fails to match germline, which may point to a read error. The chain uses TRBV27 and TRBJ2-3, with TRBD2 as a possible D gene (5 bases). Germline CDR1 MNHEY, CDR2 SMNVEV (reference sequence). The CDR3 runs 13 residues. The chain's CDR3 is CACRTLLTDTQYF. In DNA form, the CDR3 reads TGTGCCTGCAGGACTCTCTTAACAGATACGCAGTATTTT.

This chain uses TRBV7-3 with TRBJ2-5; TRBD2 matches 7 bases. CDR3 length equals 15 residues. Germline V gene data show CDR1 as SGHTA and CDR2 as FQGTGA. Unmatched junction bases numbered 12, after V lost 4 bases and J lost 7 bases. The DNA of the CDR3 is TGTGCCAGCAGCTCGAACAATGCGGGAGCGGGGACCCAGTACTTC. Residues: CASSSNNAGAGTQYF. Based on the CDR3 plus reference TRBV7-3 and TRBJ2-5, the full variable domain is GAGVSQTPSNKVTEKGKYVELRCDPISGHTALYWYRQSLGQGPEFLIYFQGTGAADDSGLPNDRFFAVRPEGSVSTLKIQRTERGDSAVYLCASSSNNAGAGTQYFGPGTRLLVL.

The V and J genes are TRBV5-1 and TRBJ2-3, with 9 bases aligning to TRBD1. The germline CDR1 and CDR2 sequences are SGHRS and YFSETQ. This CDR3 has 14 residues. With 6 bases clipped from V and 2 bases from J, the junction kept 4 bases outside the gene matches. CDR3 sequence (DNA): TGCGCCAGCACCTGGACAGGGGTCACAGATACGCAGTATTTT. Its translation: CASTWTGVTDTQYF.

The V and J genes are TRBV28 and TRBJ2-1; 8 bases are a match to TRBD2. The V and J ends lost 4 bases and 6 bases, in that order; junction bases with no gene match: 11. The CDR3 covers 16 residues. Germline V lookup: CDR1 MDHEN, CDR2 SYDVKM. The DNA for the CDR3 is TGTGCCAGCAGTTACGCCACGGGAGGGCCGGGCAATGAGCAGTTCTTC. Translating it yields CASSYATGGPGNEQFF.

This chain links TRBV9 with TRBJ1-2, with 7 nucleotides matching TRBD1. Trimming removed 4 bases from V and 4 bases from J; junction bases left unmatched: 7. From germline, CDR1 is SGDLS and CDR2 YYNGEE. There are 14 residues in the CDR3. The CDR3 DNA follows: TGTGCCAGCAGCCCTCGGGGACAGTCCTATGGCTACACCTTC. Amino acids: CASSPRGQSYGYTF.

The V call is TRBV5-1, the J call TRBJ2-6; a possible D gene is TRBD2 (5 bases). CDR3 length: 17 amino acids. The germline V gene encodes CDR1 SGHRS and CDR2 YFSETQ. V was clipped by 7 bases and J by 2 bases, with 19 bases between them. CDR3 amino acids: CASRAGQPGAGANVLTF. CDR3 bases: TGCGCCAGCCGCGCAGGCCAGCCCGGGGCTGGGGCCAACGTCCTGACTTTC. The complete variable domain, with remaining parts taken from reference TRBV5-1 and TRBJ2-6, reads KAGVTQTPRYLIKTRGQQVTLSCSPISGHRSVSWYQQTPGQGLQFLFEYFSETQRNKGNFPGRFSGRQFSNSRSEMNVSTLELGDSALYLCASRAGQPGAGANVLTFGAGSRLTVL.

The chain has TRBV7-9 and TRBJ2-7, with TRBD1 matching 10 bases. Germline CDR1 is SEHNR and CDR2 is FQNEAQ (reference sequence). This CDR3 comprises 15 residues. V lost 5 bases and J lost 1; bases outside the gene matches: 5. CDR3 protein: CASSVGTGDSYEQYF. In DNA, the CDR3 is TGTGCCAGCAGCGTCGGGACAGGGGATTCCTACGAGCAGTACTTC.

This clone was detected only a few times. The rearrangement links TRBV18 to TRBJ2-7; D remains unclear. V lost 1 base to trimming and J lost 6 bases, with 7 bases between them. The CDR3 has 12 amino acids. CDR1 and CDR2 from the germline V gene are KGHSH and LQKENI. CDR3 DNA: TGTGCCAGCTCACCACGCGCTGGCGAGCAGTACTTC. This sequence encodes CASSPRAGEQYF.

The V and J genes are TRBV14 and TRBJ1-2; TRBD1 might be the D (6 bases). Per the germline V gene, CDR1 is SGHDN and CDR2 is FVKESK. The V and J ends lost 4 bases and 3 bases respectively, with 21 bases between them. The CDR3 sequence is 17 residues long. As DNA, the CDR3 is TGTGCCAGCAGCCCCCAAGGTCTGCAGGGGATGCACTATGGCTACACCTTC. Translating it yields CASSPQGLQGMHYGYTF. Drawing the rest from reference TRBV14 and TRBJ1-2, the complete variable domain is EAGVTQFPSHSVIEKGQTVTLRCDPISGHDNLYWYRRVMGKEIKFLLHFVKESKQDESGMPNNRFLAERTGGTYSTLKVQPAELEDSGVYFCASSPQGLQGMHYGYTFGSGTRLTVV.

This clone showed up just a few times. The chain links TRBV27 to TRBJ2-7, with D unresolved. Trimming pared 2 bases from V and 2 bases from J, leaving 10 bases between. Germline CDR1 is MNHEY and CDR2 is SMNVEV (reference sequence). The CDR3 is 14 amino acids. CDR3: CASSLKTGTYEQYF. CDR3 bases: TGTGCCAGCAGTTTAAAAACCGGTACCTACGAGCAGTACTTC.

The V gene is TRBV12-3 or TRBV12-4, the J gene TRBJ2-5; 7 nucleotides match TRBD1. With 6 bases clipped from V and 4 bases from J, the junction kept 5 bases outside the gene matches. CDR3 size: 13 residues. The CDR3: CASRQGLVETQYF. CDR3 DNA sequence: TGTGCCAGCAGACAGGGGCTGGTAGAGACCCAGTACTTC.

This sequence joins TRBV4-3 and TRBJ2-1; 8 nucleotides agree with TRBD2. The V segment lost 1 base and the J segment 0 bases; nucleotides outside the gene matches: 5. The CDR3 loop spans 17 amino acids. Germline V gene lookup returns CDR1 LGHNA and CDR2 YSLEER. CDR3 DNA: TGCGCCAGCAGCCAAGGAGCGGGAGCGAGCTCCTACAATGAGCAGTTCTTC. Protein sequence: CASSQGAGASSYNEQFF.

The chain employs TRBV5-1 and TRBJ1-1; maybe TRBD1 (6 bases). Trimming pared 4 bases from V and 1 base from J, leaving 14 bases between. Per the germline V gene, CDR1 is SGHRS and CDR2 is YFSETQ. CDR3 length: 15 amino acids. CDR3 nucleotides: TGCGCCAGCAGCGCCGGACAGCCTGGGAACACTGAAGCTTTCTTT. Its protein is CASSAGQPGNTEAFF.

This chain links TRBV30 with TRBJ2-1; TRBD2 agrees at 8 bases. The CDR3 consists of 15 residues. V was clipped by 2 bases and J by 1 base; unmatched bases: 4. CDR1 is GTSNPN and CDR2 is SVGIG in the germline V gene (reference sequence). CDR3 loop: CAWSSGSGSYNEQFF. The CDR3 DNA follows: TGTGCCTGGAGTAGCGGGAGTGGATCCTACAATGAGCAGTTCTTC.